Listed below are T cell receptor beta chains from one sample, sequenced in a study of CD8 T cells in Susac syndrome. TCRdb itself ran the immunoSEQ multiplex PCR reads through MiXCR, one entry per CDR3 protein. The profile shows about 140,000 distinct CDR3 sequences, 94% of them singletons. Sequences were obtained from CD4+ T cells from PBMCs. The source of these receptors is a human donor in good health. CDR3s include the opening cysteine and the closing phenylalanine or tryptophan. The order of the fields is clone size, V gene, D gene, J gene, CDR3 protein, CDR3 DNA. The D gene is left open where the match is weak. The size field is filled for only some rows; it gives once, few, many or a size class.

>-|TRBV12-3/TRBV12-4|-|TRBJ2-1
CASTLDYTYEQFF
TGTGCCAGCACCTTGGACTATACCTATGAGCAGTTCTTC
>-|TRBV19|-|TRBJ1-2
CASRGGSGIGTNEDYGYTF
TGTGCCAGTAGGGGGGGGTCGGGGATCGGGACAAACGAGGACTATGGCTACACCTTC
>-|TRBV12-3/TRBV12-4|-|TRBJ2-2
CASSLLSAGELFF
TGTGCCAGCAGTTTATTATCAGCCGGGGAGCTGTTTTTT
>-|TRBV29-1|TRBD1|TRBJ1-2
CSVGVDRGSSYTF
TGCAGCGTTGGTGTTGACAGGGGGTCGAGCTACACCTTC
>-|TRBV6-6|TRBD1|TRBJ2-7
CASRYSETGAYEQYF
TGTGCCAGCAGGTACTCCGAGACAGGGGCCTACGAGCAGTACTTC
>-|TRBV19|TRBD1|TRBJ1-1
CASWDRLDTEAFF
TGTGCCAGCTGGGACAGGCTGGACACTGAAGCTTTCTTT
>-|TRBV5-1|TRBD2|TRBJ2-1
CASSLGLAGDSFF
TGCGCCAGCAGCTTGGGTCTAGCGGGAGACTCGTTCTTC
>-|TRBV4-2|-|TRBJ2-2
CASSPTGTGELFF
TGTGCCAGCAGCCCTACGGGCACCGGGGAGCTGTTTTTT
>-|TRBV6-6|-|TRBJ1-4
CASSYSQGDEKLFF
TGTGCCAGCAGTTACTCGCAGGGCGATGAAAAACTGTTTTTT
>-|TRBV4-2|TRBD1|TRBJ2-7
CASSQVLGQYSYEQYF
TGTGCCAGCAGCCAAGTCCTGGGACAGTACTCCTACGAGCAGTACTTC
>-|TRBV24-1|-|TRBJ2-3
CATSEAGTGYTDTQYF
TGTGCCACCAGTGAAGCGGGGACAGGCTACACAGATACGCAGTATTTT
>-|TRBV7-9|TRBD2|TRBJ2-5
CASSPGLAEKETQYF
TGTGCCAGCAGCCCCGGACTAGCGGAAAAAGAGACCCAGTACTTC
>-|TRBV18|-|TRBJ1-1
CASSLSTVNTEAFF
TGTGCCAGCTCACTCTCGACAGTGAACACTGAAGCTTTCTTT
>-|TRBV2|-|TRBJ1-2
CASRDYGYTF
TGTGCCAGCAGGGACTATGGCTACACCTTC
>-|TRBV19|TRBD1|TRBJ1-5
CASSTSGTGGRQPQHF
TGTGCCAGTAGTACCTCCGGGACAGGGGGACGTCAGCCCCAGCATTTT
>once|TRBV19|-|TRBJ1-3
CASSIRPSGLRSGNTIYF
TGTGCCAGTAGTATTCGGCCCTCTGGACTCCGCTCTGGAAACACCATATATTTT
>once|TRBV5-4|TRBD2|TRBJ2-7
CASSSVLIAGRYEQYF
TGTGCCAGCAGCTCCGTCCTGATAGCGGGTCGTTACGAGCAGTACTTC
>-|TRBV7-9|-|TRBJ2-3
CASSLAQVVSTDTQYF
TGTGCCAGCAGCTTAGCCCAGGTGGTGAGCACAGATACGCAGTATTTT
>once|TRBV7-9|-|TRBJ1-3
CASSLGHLRGNTIYF
TGTGCCAGCAGCTTAGGGCATTTGAGGGGAAACACCATATATTTT